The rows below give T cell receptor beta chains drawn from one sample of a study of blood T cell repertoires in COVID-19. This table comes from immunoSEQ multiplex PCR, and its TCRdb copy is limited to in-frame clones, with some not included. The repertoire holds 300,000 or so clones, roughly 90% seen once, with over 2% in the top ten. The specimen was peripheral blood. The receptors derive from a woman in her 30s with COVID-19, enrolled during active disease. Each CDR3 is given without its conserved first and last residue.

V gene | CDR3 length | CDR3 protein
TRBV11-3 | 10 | ASSGGTGELF
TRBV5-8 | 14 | ASSGDSWRGSYEQY
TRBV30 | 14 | AWSVYGFNSNQPQH
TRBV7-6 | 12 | ASSLAGGNEKLF
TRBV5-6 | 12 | ASSDTSGDYEQY
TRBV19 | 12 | ASSITYSYNEQF
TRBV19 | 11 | ASSGQGRHEQF
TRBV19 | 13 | ASTLSTGAGTEAF
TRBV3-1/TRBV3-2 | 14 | ASSQGKRLAGDEQF
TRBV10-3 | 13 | ASETMEGADYGYT
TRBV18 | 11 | ASSEGLGNEQY
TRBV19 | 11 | ASSTQGAPGYT
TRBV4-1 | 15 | ASSLVVGQGLNYGYT
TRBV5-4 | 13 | ASSLEGSVPTEQY
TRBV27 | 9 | ASSTDREQY
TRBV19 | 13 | ASRLDYPGVTEAF
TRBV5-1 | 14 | ASSLELGGAIYGYT
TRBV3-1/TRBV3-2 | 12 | ASSQSGSVHEQY
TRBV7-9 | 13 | ASSYPGTSGNEQF
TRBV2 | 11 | ASTFRENYGYT
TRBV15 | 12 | ATSRGTSEYEQY
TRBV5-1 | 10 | ASSVESYGYT
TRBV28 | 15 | ASSLWLGTGAPYEQY
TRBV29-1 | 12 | SVTGQNAVYGYT
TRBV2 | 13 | ASSQHTGDDHGYT
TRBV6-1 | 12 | ASSEEGRVYGYT
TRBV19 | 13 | ASKTGTANNQPQH
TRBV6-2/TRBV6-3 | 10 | ASSSQIYEQY
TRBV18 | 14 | ASSPEGQGSNQPQH
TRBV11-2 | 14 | ASSSGLAGGGETQY
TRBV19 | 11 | ASSTPGTDTQY
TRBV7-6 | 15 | ASSDLSGGTTNEKLF
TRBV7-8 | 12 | ASSLAGHTYEQY
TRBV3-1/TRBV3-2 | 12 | ASSPWGQDYGYT
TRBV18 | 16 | ASSPLYPGRGREETQY
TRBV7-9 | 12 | ASSPGLVSGELF
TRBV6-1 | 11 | ASSDRSDEKLF
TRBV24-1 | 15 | ATSGSAGTGAADTQY
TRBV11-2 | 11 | ASSLGPGNEAF
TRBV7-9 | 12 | ASSLGRSEYEQY
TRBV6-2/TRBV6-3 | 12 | ASSESSSYYGYT
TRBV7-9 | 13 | ASSRRGVSTDTQY
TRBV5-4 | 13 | ASSDPRQGGTEAF
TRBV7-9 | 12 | ASSLGTSEGEQY
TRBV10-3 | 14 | AISESGAGAGYEQY
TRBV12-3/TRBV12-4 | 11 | ASSLLSAGDAF
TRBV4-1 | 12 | ASSWRGRADTQY
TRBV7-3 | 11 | ASSGHRGETQY
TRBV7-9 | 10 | ASSLSTYEQY
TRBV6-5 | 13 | ASSYGGTLRGEQF
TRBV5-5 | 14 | ASSLQDGGMGETQY